The present TCR beta chain was sequenced within a study of cytomegalovirus exposure and HLA in healthy donors. General study findings and limits: The study put 150 or so TCR beta chains on its list as cytomegalovirus-associated.

Primers for the PCR totalled 60 Vbeta and 13 Jbeta. The assay was immunoSEQ multiplex PCR, and TCRdb's table has in-frame clones only and misses some. The table lists roughly 130,000 clones, 80% of them singletons, with roughly 3% in the top ten. On this clone itself: Antigen: not known.

As for the donors, each was a healthy bone marrow donor. The CDR3 totals 12 residues. Trimming took off 1 base at V and 7 bases at J, with 6 bases between the two ends. Germline CDR1 is SGHRS and CDR2 is YFSETQ. The TCR sequence derives from a male donor in good health and CMV-seronegative. V is TRBV5-1 and J is TRBJ2-1; D ambiguous. Material: PBMCs. The CDR3 nucleotides are TGCGCCAGCAGCTTGACCGGGAATGAGCAGTTCTTC. Its translation is CASSLTGNEQFF.